This TCR beta chain was recovered during a study of T-cell memory formation after mild COVID-19. In the study overall: Largely donor-specific TCR clusters were found.

TCR alpha and TCR beta cDNA libraries carrying sample barcodes and UMIs were produced by 5'RACE using constant-segment primers. From the 5' RACE reads, TCRdb called clonotypes with MiXCR, one entry per CDR3 protein. The data show about 250,000 distinct CDR3 sequences, 15% seen once. The V gene lost 4 bases and the J gene lost 6 bases, with 11 bases spanning the gap. Germline CDR1 SGDLS, CDR2 YYNGEE. The CDR3 sequence is 13 residues long. The V and J genes are TRBV9 and TRBJ2-4, with D possibly matching TRBD2 (5 bases). Input material: PBMCs or a T cell subset sorted from them (not recorded which). This TCR was sampled from an adult woman who had mild COVID-19 (a few samples of this study predate the infection). Cell type and time point are not known. In DNA, the CDR3 is TGTGCCAGCAGCCAAGCGGAAGGAAACATTCAGTACTTC. It specifies CASSQAEGNIQYF.